A selection of T cell receptor beta chains follows, all from one sample in a study of cytotoxic CD8 clonotypes in ibrutinib-treated CLL. Produced via immunoSEQ multiplex PCR; TCRdb's table is partial and in-frame only. Among some 310,000 clones listed, just under 80% were seen once. The source was PBMCs, collected before ibrutinib treatment. These receptors all stem from a human donor with chronic lymphocytic leukemia. CDR3s include the opening cysteine and the closing phenylalanine or tryptophan. The D gene is left open where the match is weak. A clone size is listed for some rows: how often the clone was seen (once, few, many), or a class if it is expanded.

TRBV9	-	TRBD1	TRBJ1-2	TGTGCCAGCAGCGTAGCCCCGGGGACAGGAGACTATGGCTACACCTTC	CASSVAPGTGDYGYTF
TRBV27	-	-	TRBJ2-7	TGTGCCAGCAGTTTCACAGGGCCGACCTACGAGCAGTACTTC	CASSFTGPTYEQYF
TRBV30	few	-	TRBJ1-2	TGTGCCTGGAGTGTGGCAGTGGACTATGGCTACACCTTC	CAWSVAVDYGYTF
TRBV29-1	-	-	TRBJ2-5	TGCAGCGTTGAAGGTGGGATTAGGGAGACCCAGTACTTC	CSVEGGIRETQYF
TRBV5-1	-	-	TRBJ2-3	TGCGCCAGCAGCTTGGAGGACAGGAGGGCAGATACGCAGTATTTT	CASSLEDRRADTQYF
TRBV6-5	once	-	TRBJ2-7	TGTGCCAGCAGCCAGGATTACGAGCAGTACTTC	CASSQDYEQYF
TRBV13	-	-	TRBJ1-5	TGTGCCAGCAGCTTGAATAGCAATCAGCCCCAGCATTTT	CASSLNSNQPQHF
TRBV7-3	-	-	TRBJ2-1	TGTGCCAGCAGCCCCCAGGGGGCGGGAGATACTTATGAGCAGTTCTTC	CASSPQGAGDTYEQFF
TRBV27	-	-	TRBJ2-5	TGTGCCAGCAGTTTCTCCGACAGTTTAGAGACCCAGTACTTC	CASSFSDSLETQYF
TRBV5-1	-	-	TRBJ2-6	TGCGCCAGCAGCTTGTTCGGAGGGGGCGGCGCTGGGGCCAACGTCCTGACTTTC	CASSLFGGGGAGANVLTF